This T cell receptor beta chain was retrieved from a study of T-cell reconstitution after alpha-beta-depleted transplantation in children. Study-wide results and caveats: T-cell counts and diversity at one year following transplant were attributed mainly to newly produced T cells.

V lost 3 bases to trimming and J lost 2 bases; unmatched junction nucleotides: 7. The CDR3 totals 16 residues. There are a few counts of this clonotype. What it binds is not known. Construction of the TCRbeta library involved unique molecular identifiers. TCRdb re-derived calls from the PCR reads in MiXCR, one entry per CDR3 protein. The repertoire holds about a million distinct CDR3 sequences, with roughly 29% as singletons. The chain employs TRBV12-3 or TRBV12-4 and TRBJ2-5; 9 bases are shared with TRBD1. The sequencing used PBMCs, mostly from graft donor cells, collected 360 days after TCRalphabeta/CD19-depleted stem cell transplant. The receptor comes from a boy less than two years old who had a stem cell transplant for SCID, so the T cells may come from the graft donor. CDR3 amino acids: CASSLGTGPLQETQYF. Here the CDR3 DNA reads TGTGCCAGCAGTTTGGGGACAGGGCCACTTCAAGAGACCCAGTACTTC.